This note documents a single T cell receptor beta chain sequence. The sample is drawn from a study of shared clonotypes between healthy human individuals. The CDR3 spans 15 residues. The germline V gene encodes CDR1 SGHNT and CDR2 YYREEE (reference sequence). Unmatched junction bases numbered 8, after V lost 3 bases and J lost 7 bases. Method: immunoSEQ multiplex PCR; TCRdb's copy keeps in-frame clones and lacks some. The sample has some 2,400,000 clones, around 95% seen once. Among the donors, all were Caucasian adults who lived in Nashville, Tennessee. This clonotype was obtained from a man younger than 35 in good health. V is TRBV5-4 and J is TRBJ2-7; 12 bases fit TRBD1. Material: naive CD4+ T cells sorted from blood. Subset defined: CD45RA+ positively selected. CDR3 nucleotide sequence: TGTGCCAGCAGCTGGACGGGACAGGGGGCGTATGAGCAGTACTTC. The encoded protein is CASSWTGQGAYEQYF.